The source of this T cell receptor (beta chain) is a study of blood T cell repertoires in COVID-19. Enrolled during active infection, Seattle patients were then followed longitudinally. Repertoires were generated with immunoSEQ multiplex PCR, while TCRdb's copy carries only in-frame clones and drops some. Among nearly 110,000 clones listed, over 60% were seen once. V gave up 5 bases and J gave up 1 base; unmatched junction bases: 17. The germline CDR1 and CDR2 sequences are MDHEN and SYDVKM. This CDR3 region has 19 residues. The rearrangement uses TRBV28 and TRBJ1-2; 9 bases agree with TRBD1. Material: peripheral blood. The origin of this receptor is a man older than 75 with COVID-19, enrolled during active disease. The CDR3, as DNA: TGTGCCAGCAGTCCCCTGGGCTTAACAGGGGGCAGGGGTAACTATGGCTACACCTTC. Translated: CASSPLGLTGGRGNYGYTF.